This T cell receptor beta chain was recovered during a study of pediatric ulcerative colitis. This clone was counted only a few times. As yet, its antigen is unknown. General study results and limits: Two rectal clonotypes were found only in ulcerative colitis patients, all of them.

Germline values: CDR1 SGHDT, CDR2 YYEEEE. The ends were cut back, 0 bases at V and 1 base at J, with 7 bases in the middle. There are 14 residues in the CDR3. Sequencing used immunoSEQ multiplex PCR; TCRdb keeps in-frame clones, though not all of them. The sample contains about 32,000 clones, around 80% of which appear only once. The chain joins TRBV5-6 to TRBJ1-1; D gene uncertain. The sequenced sample was blood. The sequence was collected from a boy between 10 and 17 years old with severe ulcerative colitis. CDR3 nucleotides: TGTGCCAGCAGCTTGGCGAACAGGAACACTGAAGCTTTCTTT. Protein sequence: CASSLANRNTEAFF.